A single sample gave rise to the 22 T cell receptor beta chains below, sequenced in a study of blood T cells in healthy people across ages. With a J-beta primer mix and a sample-barcoded 5' primer, a second PCR ran about 7 to 12 cycles. TCRdb re-called the 5' RACE reads with MiXCR, one entry per CDR3 protein. The table shows roughly 1.5 million distinct CDR3 sequences, with less than 45% occurring only once. The sample taken for sequencing was blood. The receptors here all came from a young woman in good health.

This clonotype was seen more than once but under ten times. The rearrangement joins TRBV7-2 to TRBJ1-1; D is perhaps TRBD1 (5 bases). Trimming removed 6 bases from V and 0 bases from J, with 23 bases in between. The CDR3 loop spans 18 amino acids. Germline-derived CDR1 and CDR2 are SGHTA and FQGNSA. CDR3 coding DNA: TGTGCCAGCAGGTCCTTGGTCACGGGGGTCGGACTGAACACTGAAGCTTTCTTT. It translates to CASRSLVTGVGLNTEAFF. Combining the CDR3 with reference TRBV7-2 and TRBJ1-1 gives the whole variable domain GAGVSQSPSNKVTEKGKDVELRCDPISGHTALYWYRQSLGQGLEFLIYFQGNSAPDKSGLPSDRFSAERTGGSVSTLTIQRTQQEDSAVYLCASRSLVTGVGLNTEAFFGQGTRLTVV.

V usage is TRBV5-5 and J usage is TRBJ1-2, with D perhaps matching TRBD1 (5 bases). Germline CDR1 SGHKS, CDR2 YYEKEE (reference sequence). This CDR3 has 18 amino acids. Trimming removed 0 bases at V and 8 bases at J, with 26 bases between. This chain's CDR3 is CASSLVGAGTTSTGGYTF. For the CDR3, the DNA is TGTGCCAGCAGCTTGGTCGGGGCGGGTACGACTTCCACAGGCGGCTACACCTTC.

This clonotype was seen only once. The gene calls are TRBV9 and TRBJ2-2; possible D gene TRBD1, 5 bases. V dropped 4 bases and J dropped 6 bases, with 13 bases sitting between them. The V gene's germline CDR1 is SGDLS and CDR2 YYNGEE. The CDR3 consists of 14 residues. CDR3 region: CASSRAGSPGELFF. DNA of the CDR3: TGTGCCAGCAGCAGAGCAGGGTCCCCCGGGGAGCTGTTTTTT.

V gene TRBV6-6 combines with J gene TRBJ1-5; 7 bases map to TRBD1. Trimming cost V 2 bases and J 2 bases; bases outside gene matches: 6. The CDR3 extends over 16 amino acids. The V gene's germline CDR1 is MNHNY and CDR2 SVGAGI (reference sequence). CDR3 nucleotides: TGTGCCAGCAGTTACAAAGACAGGGAAGGCAATCAGCCCCAGCATTTT. It translates to CASSYKDREGNQPQHF.

The chain recombines TRBV6-2 or TRBV6-3 with TRBJ2-7, with a weak D call TRBD2 (6 bases). V lost 1 base to trimming and J lost 5 bases, with 18 bases between them. The CDR3 totals 16 residues. CDR1 and CDR2 (germline): MNHEY, SVGEGT. The CDR3 here is CASSYFAGLGGHEQYF. The CDR3, as DNA: TGTGCCAGCAGTTACTTTGCGGGACTCGGTGGGCACGAGCAGTACTTC.

The gene calls are TRBV19 and TRBJ2-7, with 7 nucleotides matching TRBD1. The V and J ends lost 5 bases and 7 bases, in that order; junction bases with no gene match: 14. In germline, CDR1 is LNHDA, CDR2 SQIVND (reference sequence). There are 15 residues in the CDR3. The chain's CDR3 is CASSDRDSPYNEQYF. Here the CDR3 DNA reads TGTGCCAGTAGTGACCGGGACAGTCCCTACAATGAGCAGTACTTC.

This chain connects TRBV6-5 to TRBJ2-3; tentatively, D is TRBD1 (6 bases). CDR3 size: 15 residues. Trimming stripped 5 bases from V and 0 bases from J, with 12 bases between. Germline assignment: CDR1 MNHEY and CDR2 SVGAGI. The CDR3 bases are TGTGCCAGCAGTCACGTGGACAGTAGCACAGATACGCAGTATTTT. It specifies CASSHVDSSTDTQYF.

This clonotype was counted between two and nine times. The chain uses TRBV27 and TRBJ2-6; 14 bases are shared with TRBD2. The length of the CDR3 is 20 residues. The V gene's germline CDR1 is MNHEY and CDR2 SMNVEV (reference sequence). V trimming: 1 base; J trimming: 2 bases; junction bases outside the gene matches: 7. This CDR3 is CASSLYSTSGRATGANVLTF. DNA for the CDR3: TGTGCCAGCAGTTTATACTCGACTAGCGGGAGGGCCACTGGGGCCAACGTCCTGACTTTC.

There are a few counts of this clonotype. The chain combines TRBV6-1 with TRBJ2-7, with D perhaps matching TRBD2 (5 bases). This CDR3 has 19 amino acids. Germline CDR1 reads MNHNS; CDR2 reads SASEGT. Trimming pared 7 bases from V and 2 bases from J, leaving 30 bases between. As DNA, the CDR3 is TGTGCCAGCATCCCCTTTGGAGGAGACAAAGGTGGAAAGGCCTACGAGCAGTACTTC. Its translation is CASIPFGGDKGGKAYEQYF.

This clonotype was seen a single time. V gene TRBV20-1 combines with J gene TRBJ2-1; 11 nucleotides line up with TRBD2. This CDR3 has 14 amino acids. Germline V CDR1 and CDR2: DFQATT, SNEGSKA (reference sequence). The trim removed 3 bases at V and 4 bases at J, leaving 2 bases unmatched. The CDR3 DNA is TGCAGTGCTAGGGCTAGCGGGAGGTACAATGAGCAGTTCTTC. It specifies CSARASGRYNEQFF.

This clonotype was seen a handful of times. The chain joins TRBV6-2 or TRBV6-3 to TRBJ2-7; D not certain. Trimming shortened V by 2 bases and J by 5 bases, and 16 bases separated the two germline ends. The CDR3 loop spans 15 amino acids. Germline CDR1 reads MNHEY; CDR2 reads SVGEGT. The CDR3 loop reads CASSYAALPSDEQYF. The CDR3 region has the DNA TGTGCCAGCAGTTACGCGGCCCTCCCGTCCGACGAGCAGTACTTC.

On this clonotype: A junction end diverges from the germline sequence, so it may reflect a read error. The chain carries TRBV9 and TRBJ1-6; no definite D call. Germline CDR1 reads SGDLS; CDR2 reads YYNGEE. The CDR3 has 16 amino acids. The chain's CDR3 is CASSEPRRTNNPPLHF. The CDR3 DNA follows: TGTGCCAGCAGCGAGCCGAGACGGACCAATAATCCACCCCTCCACTTT.

The table lists this clonotype with a few counts. This rearrangement joins TRBV3-1 to TRBJ1-1; D ambiguous. V was shortened by 6 bases and J by 4 bases, with 9 bases between the two germline ends. From germline, CDR1 is LGHDT and CDR2 YNNKEL (reference sequence). The CDR3 has 12 residues. The DNA for the CDR3 is TGTGCCAGCAGTGGAGACGCCACTGAAGCTTTCTTT. Translation: CASSGDATEAFF.

This clonotype was counted a few times. This chain uses TRBV7-9 with TRBJ2-3; D not certain. This CDR3 spans 16 amino acids. Trimming cost V 3 bases and J 0 bases, with 13 bases left between them. Germline V gene sequence: CDR1 SEHNR, CDR2 FQNEAQ (reference sequence). CDR3: CASSFHITTSTDTQYF. The CDR3 DNA reads as TGTGCCAGCAGCTTCCACATAACGACTAGCACAGATACGCAGTATTTT.

There are a few counts of this clonotype. The V gene is TRBV27, the J gene TRBJ2-3; a weak D match, TRBD1 (5 bases). This CDR3 contains 16 residues. Germline loops: CDR1 MNHEY, CDR2 SMNVEV (reference sequence). V lost 5 bases to trimming and J lost 3 bases, with 18 bases between them. The CDR3 is CASSLSRVGFTDTQYF. The CDR3 region has the DNA TGTGCCAGCAGTCTCTCCAGGGTGGGGTTTACAGATACGCAGTATTTT.

The rearrangement uses TRBV14 and TRBJ2-3; D is perhaps TRBD2 (5 bases). Germline CDR1 and CDR2: SGHDN and FVKESK. The CDR3 is made up of 14 amino acids. Trimming shortened V by 4 bases and J by 5 bases, and 13 bases separated the two germline ends. CDR3 sequence (DNA): TGTGCCAGCAGCCGACTCGAGGGCCGAGATACGCAGTATTTT. Protein: CASSRLEGRDTQYF.

Remarks on this clonotype: At one end the junction does not follow the germline gene, possibly because of a read error. V gene TRBV7-2 combines with J gene TRBJ1-1; a possible D gene is TRBD1 (6 bases). There are 15 residues in the CDR3. Per germline, CDR1 SGHTA and CDR2 FQGNSA. CDR3 DNA: TGTGCCAGCAGTCCCGGAGGGGGAGTGAACACTGAACCTTTCTTT. Translation gives CASSPGGGVNTEPFF.

The rearrangement uses TRBV21-1 and TRBJ2-3; TRBD1, the table's D call, was not compared with the DNA. TRBV21-1 is a known pseudogene. This CDR3 comprises 18 residues. Here the CDR3 DNA reads TGTGCCAGCCCGAACAGTTCCGGGACAGGGCTTTGCACAGATACGCAGTATTTT. Protein: CASPNSSGTGLCTDTQYF.

The chain has TRBV11-2 and TRBJ2-5, with D perhaps TRBD2 (5 bases). Germline lookup yields CDR1 SGHAT and CDR2 FQNNGV. The V and J ends lost 0 bases and 3 bases respectively, with 8 bases between them. The CDR3 has 14 residues. The CDR3 DNA follows: TGTGCCAGCAGCTTAGATCTTAGCGAAGAGACCCAGTACTTC. Protein product: CASSLDLSEETQYF.

This chain uses TRBV12-3 or TRBV12-4 with TRBJ1-5, with D hard to call. V was clipped by 2 bases and J by 5 bases, with 16 bases between them. CDR3 size: 16 residues. The CDR3 spells CASSLSRRVRDQPQHF. CDR3 nucleotide sequence: TGTGCCAGCAGTTTATCCAGACGGGTAAGGGATCAGCCCCAGCATTTT.

This clonotype was detected only a few times. The gene calls are TRBV20-1 and TRBJ1-6, with D unresolved. Trimming stripped 0 bases from V and 6 bases from J, with 6 bases between. The CDR3 covers 13 residues. Germline V lookup: CDR1 DFQATT, CDR2 SNEGSKA (reference sequence). CDR3 in DNA: TGCAGTGCTAGAGATTGGGTTAATTCACCCCTCCACTTT. This translates into CSARDWVNSPLHF.

A few counts support this clonotype. The chain has TRBV27 and TRBJ1-1, with no clear D. This CDR3 has 14 residues. The V end was cut by 3 bases, the J end by 0 bases, with 8 bases between. CDR1 is MNHEY, CDR2 SMNVEV, per germline (reference sequence). The CDR3 bases are TGTGCCAGCAGTTTCGGGCAGATGAACACTGAAGCTTTCTTT. It codes for CASSFGQMNTEAFF.